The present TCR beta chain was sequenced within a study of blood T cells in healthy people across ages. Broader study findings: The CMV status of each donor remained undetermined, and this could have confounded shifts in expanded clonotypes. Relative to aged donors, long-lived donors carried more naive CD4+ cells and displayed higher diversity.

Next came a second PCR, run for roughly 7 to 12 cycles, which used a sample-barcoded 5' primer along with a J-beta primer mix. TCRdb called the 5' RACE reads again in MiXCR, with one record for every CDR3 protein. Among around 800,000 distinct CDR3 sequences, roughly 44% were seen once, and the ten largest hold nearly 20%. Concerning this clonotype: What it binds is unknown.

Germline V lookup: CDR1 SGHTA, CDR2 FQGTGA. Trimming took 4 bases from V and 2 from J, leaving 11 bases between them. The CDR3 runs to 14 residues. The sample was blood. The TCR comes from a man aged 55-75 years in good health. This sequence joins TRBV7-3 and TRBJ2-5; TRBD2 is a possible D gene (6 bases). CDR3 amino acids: CASSSAGTQETQYF. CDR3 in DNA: TGTGCCAGCAGCTCCGCAGGGACTCAAGAGACCCAGTACTTC.